Below are 9 T cell receptor beta chains sequenced from a single sample in a study of shared clonotypes between healthy human individuals. Here immunoSEQ multiplex PCR was the method, and the copy in TCRdb shows in-frame clones only, minus some. The sample consists of approximately 1.5 million clones, approximately 98.5% of them appearing once. The sequencing input was naive CD4+ T cells sorted from blood. Subset meaning: CD45RA+ positively selected. These receptors all come from a man aged 25 to 40 in good health.

This clone was observed once. The same CDR3 arises from other DNA sequences in this sample as well. V usage is TRBV18 and J usage is TRBJ1-4; TRBD1 matches at 9 bases. V lost 3 bases, J lost 6 bases, and 2 bases stayed unmatched. The germline gives CDR1 KGHSH, CDR2 LQKENI. The CDR3 length is 14 residues. CDR3 sequence: CASSPGQGDEKLFF. The DNA of the CDR3 is TGTGCCAGCTCACCGGGACAGGGAGATGAAAAACTGTTTTTT.

The rearrangement joins TRBV18 to TRBJ2-3, with 8 positions matching TRBD2. CDR1 KGHSH and CDR2 LQKENI come from the germline V gene. V was clipped by 4 bases and J by 2 bases; unmatched bases: 14. The CDR3 length is 18 residues. In nucleotides, the CDR3 is TGTGCCAGCTCACAGATCCGGGTAGCGGGGAAGTTCACAGATACGCAGTATTTT. Translating gives CASSQIRVAGKFTDTQYF.

The rearrangement links TRBV21-1 to TRBJ2-7; whether TRBD1, the table's D call, matches the DNA was not checked. TRBV21-1 is shown as a pseudogene. The CDR3 is 16 residues long. The CDR3: CASSEGVRDRVHEQYF. The CDR3 DNA sequence: TGTGCCAGCAGCGAAGGGGTCCGGGACAGGGTCCACGAGCAGTACTTC.

This clone was counted once. The chain combines TRBV11-2 with TRBJ2-7; D possibly corresponds to TRBD1 (6 bases). V lost 2 bases, J lost 3 bases, and 17 bases lay in between. The CDR3 consists of 16 residues. From germline, CDR1 is SGHAT and CDR2 FQNNGV. The CDR3 loop is CASSLRPRGRGYEQYF. The CDR3 region has the DNA TGTGCCAGCAGCTTACGACCTAGGGGCAGGGGCTACGAGCAGTACTTC.

This clone occurred once. This chain links TRBV7-8 with TRBJ1-1; no clear D gene. From germline, CDR1 is SGHVS and CDR2 FQNEAQ. Trimming left V 1 base short and J 0 bases short, with 6 bases between. The CDR3 length is 14 residues. CDR3 protein: CASSLVWLNTEAFF. The CDR3 DNA reads as TGTGCCAGCAGCTTAGTCTGGTTGAACACTGAAGCTTTCTTT.

This clone was observed a single time. The chain recombines TRBV5-1 with TRBJ2-2; 9 bases are a match to TRBD1. The V gene's germline CDR1 is SGHRS and CDR2 YFSETQ. Germline trimming cut 4 bases from V and 6 bases from J; bases unmatched to any gene: 7. This CDR3 has 15 amino acids. The CDR3 DNA sequence: TGCGCCAGCAGCCCAGGGGACAGGGACGCCGGGGAGCTGTTTTTT. Its translation is CASSPGDRDAGELFF. Using reference TRBV5-1 and TRBJ2-2 for the parts outside the CDR3, the full variable domain is KAGVTQTPRYLIKTRGQQVTLSCSPISGHRSVSWYQQTPGQGLQFLFEYFSETQRNKGNFPGRFSGRQFSNSRSEMNVSTLELGDSALYLCASSPGDRDAGELFFGEGSRLTVL.

The V gene is TRBV30, the J gene TRBJ1-1; TRBD1 agrees at 7 bases. The CDR3 is 14 amino acids. V was clipped by 3 bases and J by 1 base; unmatched bases: 5. From germline, CDR1 is GTSNPN and CDR2 SVGIG (reference sequence). The CDR3 DNA reads as TGTGCCTGGAGGTTACAGGGGCGGAACACTGAAGCTTTCTTT. Protein sequence: CAWRLQGRNTEAFF.

This sequence joins TRBV19 and TRBJ1-5; TRBD1 matches at 7 bases. The CDR3 consists of 14 residues. Losses at the gene ends were 10 bases for V and 4 bases for J; bases not matched to a gene: 10. Germline CDR1 and CDR2: LNHDA and SQIVND (reference sequence). The CDR3 is CATKGDSENQPQHF. CDR3 coding DNA: TGTGCCACCAAGGGGGACAGCGAAAATCAGCCCCAGCATTTT.

This clone was observed a single time. DNA for the CDR3: TGCGCCAGCAGCCAAGAATTCGCAAAAGCTAACTATGGCTACACCTTC. Its protein product is CASSQEFAKANYGYTF. The V call is TRBV4-1, the J call TRBJ1-2, with no clear D. Trimming removed 0 bases at V and 0 bases at J, with 11 bases between. Germline V CDR1 and CDR2: MGHRA, YSYEKL. The CDR3 is 16 amino acids.